Listed below are T cell receptor beta chains from one sample, sequenced in a study of vaccination and CD4 T cells after COVID-19. TCRdb recomputed calls from the PCR reads with MiXCR, one row per CDR3 protein. The table shows around 4,100 distinct CDR3 sequences, with 38% occurring only once. The antigens for these receptors are not known. The sample taken for sequencing was CD4+ T cells from blood, cultured in vitro. These receptors all come from a human donor who had recovered from COVID-19. Each CDR3 is given with its conserved first and last residue. The order of the fields is V gene, J gene, clone size, D gene, CDR3 protein, CDR3 DNA. D genes are given only for firm matches. Clone size, where shown, is once, few, many, or a class for clones that have expanded.

>TRBV7-9|TRBJ1-1|few|TRBD1
CASSPKRTGPEAFF
TGTGCCAGCAGCCCCAAAAGGACAGGACCAGAAGCTTTCTTT
>TRBV12-3/TRBV12-4|TRBJ1-1|large|NA
CASSLRWGMNTEAFF
TGTGCCAGCAGTCTCCGGTGGGGGATGAACACTGAAGCTTTCTTT
>TRBV20-1|TRBJ1-2|few|NA
CSARGSEGLGGYTF
TGCAGTGCTAGGGGATCCGAGGGCTTGGGTGGCTACACCTTC
>TRBV11-3|TRBJ2-5|NA|NA
CASSRAEGMEETQYF
TGTGCCAGCAGCAGAGCAGAGGGTATGGAGGAGACCCAGTACTTC
>TRBV5-1|TRBJ2-1|medium-sized|TRBD2
CASSPRLAGGSYNEQFF
TGCGCCAGCAGCCCAAGACTAGCGGGTGGCTCCTACAATGAGCAGTTCTTC
>TRBV7-9|TRBJ2-7|NA|NA
CASSLYREQYF
TGTGCCAGCAGCCTATACCGCGAGCAGTACTTC
>TRBV11-3|TRBJ2-2|NA|TRBD1
CASKTQQGHTGELFF
TGTGCCAGCAAAACCCAACAGGGGCACACCGGGGAGCTGTTTTTT
>TRBV9|TRBJ2-7|NA|NA
CASSVAPDDEQYF
TGTGCCAGCAGCGTAGCCCCGGATGACGAGCAGTACTTC
>TRBV15|TRBJ1-2|few|NA
CATSTSGTYGYTF
TGTGCCACCAGCACTTCAGGAACGTATGGCTACACCTTC
>TRBV20-1|TRBJ2-1|medium-sized|TRBD2
CSASTSGGYNEQFF
TGCAGTGCTAGTACTAGCGGGGGTTACAATGAGCAGTTCTTC
>TRBV20-1|TRBJ2-1|NA|TRBD2
CSARRSGSLDEQFF
TGCAGTGCCAGACGAAGCGGGAGTCTCGATGAGCAGTTCTTC
>TRBV20-1|TRBJ2-5|few|TRBD2
CSASPGTSGGETQYF
TGCAGTGCTAGCCCCGGGACTAGCGGGGGGGAGACCCAGTACTTC
>TRBV6-1|TRBJ1-2|few|NA
CASMTGGRGSYGYTF
TGTGCCAGCATGACCGGAGGCCGCGGATCCTATGGCTACACCTTC
>TRBV20-1|TRBJ2-7|few|TRBD1
CSARRTGVYEQYF
TGCAGTGCTAGGCGGACAGGGGTCTACGAGCAGTACTTC
>TRBV5-6|TRBJ1-2|NA|NA
CASSEMEYGYTF
TGTGCCAGCAGCGAAATGGAATATGGCTACACCTTC
>TRBV6-1|TRBJ2-7|NA|NA
CASISEPYSPNSVYEQYF
TGTGCCAGCATATCGGAACCCTACTCCCCCAATTCAGTCTACGAGCAGTACTTC
>TRBV11-1|TRBJ1-1|NA|NA
CASSQLTEAFF
TGTGCCAGCAGCCAACTCACTGAAGCTTTCTTT
>TRBV6-5|TRBJ1-1|NA|NA
CASSYSRDTEAFF
TGTGCCAGCAGTTACTCAAGGGACACTGAAGCTTTCTTT
>TRBV11-2|TRBJ1-2|NA|TRBD1
CASSLGGQGAIGYTF
TGTGCCAGCAGCTTAGGGGGACAGGGGGCAATTGGCTACACCTTC
>TRBV15|TRBJ2-1|few|NA
CATSKDEYNEQFF
TGTGCCACCAGCAAGGATGAGTACAATGAGCAGTTCTTC
>TRBV2|TRBJ2-1|few|NA
CASNRIDPSEQFF
TGTGCCAGCAATCGTATAGACCCTTCGGAGCAGTTCTTC
>TRBV18|TRBJ2-3|NA|NA
CASSPLGSSTDTQYF
TGTGCCAGCTCACCTCTAGGGAGTAGTACAGATACGCAGTATTTT
>TRBV5-1|TRBJ2-5|NA|NA
CASSLVGIQGETQYF
TGCGCCAGCAGCTTGGTCGGTATCCAGGGGGAGACCCAGTACTTC
>TRBV28|TRBJ2-3|NA|TRBD2
CASSPLAGLGGDTQYF
TGTGCCAGCAGTCCGTTAGCGGGGCTTGGGGGAGATACGCAGTATTTT
>TRBV21-1|TRBJ1-1|few|NA
CASAGTAYLWTEAFF
TGTGCCAGTGCCGGGACTGCATACCTTTGGACTGAAGCTTTCTTT
>TRBV27|TRBJ2-3|NA|NA
CASSRILSTDTQYF
TGTGCCAGCAGTCGCATCCTTAGCACAGATACGCAGTATTTT
>TRBV7-2|TRBJ2-1|NA|NA
CASSLAGVSYNEQFF
TGTGCCAGCAGCTTAGCGGGAGTCTCCTACAATGAGCAGTTCTTC
>TRBV11-3|TRBJ2-3|few|TRBD2
CASSLGLAGGSTDTQYF
TGTGCCAGCAGCCTTGGACTAGCGGGAGGGTCCACAGATACGCAGTATTTT
>TRBV7-9|TRBJ2-6|few|NA
CASSLGSSPGHSGANVLTF
TGTGCCAGCAGCTTAGGGTCGAGTCCGGGACACTCTGGGGCCAACGTCCTGACTTTC
>TRBV7-3|TRBJ2-5|NA|NA
CASSLGRDALQETQYF
TGTGCCAGCAGCTTAGGGCGGGATGCGCTCCAAGAGACCCAGTACTTC
>TRBV20-1|TRBJ1-6|NA|NA
CSARARGGYNSPLHF
TGCAGTGCTAGAGCGCGGGGTGGATATAATTCACCCCTCCACTTT
>TRBV6-1|TRBJ2-7|few|TRBD2
CASSPIVAGGSYEQYF
TGTGCCAGCAGTCCTATAGTAGCGGGGGGAAGCTACGAGCAGTACTTC
>TRBV14|TRBJ1-6|NA|NA
CASSKGESPLHF
TGTGCCAGCAGCAAGGGAGAGTCACCCCTCCACTTT
>TRBV19|TRBJ1-2|NA|TRBD1
CASSISPWDRGRTYGYTF
TGTGCCAGTAGTATAAGCCCCTGGGACAGGGGGCGTACCTATGGCTACACCTTC
>TRBV20-1|TRBJ2-5|few|TRBD1
CSASVNDRGVGTQYF
TGCAGTGCTAGTGTCAATGACAGGGGGGTCGGGACCCAGTACTTC
>TRBV14|TRBJ2-7|NA|NA
CASSPLRGGSYEQYF
TGTGCCAGCAGCCCCCTAAGGGGGGGATCCTACGAGCAGTACTTC